Here is one T cell receptor (beta chain) with its context. TCRdb's copy holds only in-frame clones and misses some; the assay was immunoSEQ multiplex PCR. Among under 250,000 clones, 82% were seen once, and the ten largest hold roughly 3.3%. The data are from a study of blood T cell repertoires in COVID-19. For the study at large: PBMCs, B-cell-depleted T cells, or T cells were the source of the cDNA or gDNA that made up the material.

V was trimmed by 6 bases and J by 5 bases, leaving 16 bases between them. Germline V lookup: CDR1 LGHNT, CDR2 FRNRAP. The length of the CDR3 is 14 residues. The sequencing sample was made of peripheral blood. This TCR derives from a woman between 18 and 29 years old with acute or convalescent COVID-19. The chain employs TRBV12-5 and TRBJ2-5, with D possibly TRBD1 on 6 matching bases. The CDR3 region has the DNA TGTGCTAGTGGCTACGGACAGAGGGAGGAGACCCAGTACTTC. This gives the protein CASGYGQREETQYF.